The T cell receptor (beta chain) described here comes from a study of shared clonotypes between healthy human individuals. CD45RO-negative, CCR7-selected cells formed the naive CD8 fraction, which excluded terminally differentiated effector memory CD45RA+ cells. Clones were read by immunoSEQ multiplex PCR, and TCRdb kept only the in-frame ones, dropping some. The sample consists of hundreds of thousands of clones, roughly 96% of them appearing once. Germline CDR1 LNHDA, CDR2 SQIVND (reference sequence). This CDR3 contains 16 residues. Losses at the gene ends were 5 bases for V and 3 bases for J; bases not matched to a gene: 6.

J is TRBJ2-3 and V is TRBV19; 12 nucleotides line up with TRBD2. The sample consisted of naive CD8+ T cells sorted from blood. The receptor was derived from a woman in her thirties in good health. The CDR3 DNA reads as TGTGCCAGTAGTCCCGGACTAGCGGGATATACAGATACGCAGTATTTT. As protein: CASSPGLAGYTDTQYF.